This entry lists 29 T cell receptor beta chains sequenced from one sample in a study of immune evolution from preneoplasia to lung adenocarcinoma. Here immunoSEQ multiplex PCR was the method, and the copy in TCRdb shows in-frame clones only, minus some. Of over 9,000 clones in the sample, around 75% were seen once. Sequencing was performed on FFPE minimally invasive lung adenocarcinoma tissue. All receptors come from an older donor with lung adenocarcinoma.

The chain uses TRBV29-1 and TRBJ2-7; D might be TRBD1 or TRBD2, each matching 5 bases. Germline CDR1 is SQVTM and CDR2 is ANQGSEA. The V gene lost 6 bases and the J gene lost 2 bases, with 11 bases spanning the gap. This CDR3 is 12 amino acids long. The CDR3 spells CSVRDGAYEQYF. Written as DNA, the CDR3 is TGCAGCGTCCGGGACGGAGCCTACGAGCAGTACTTC.

This clone is a singleton in its sample. This chain joins TRBV29-1 and TRBJ2-3; unclear D gene. The CDR3 covers 11 residues. Germline-derived CDR1 and CDR2 are SQVTM and ANQGSEA. Trimming shortened V by 6 bases and J by 5 bases, and 9 bases separated the two germline ends. CDR3: CSVIFGDTQYF. The CDR3 bases are TGCAGCGTCATCTTCGGAGATACGCAGTATTTT.

This chain uses TRBV5-1 with TRBJ2-5; no firm D call. Germline V gene lookup returns CDR1 SGHRS and CDR2 YFSETQ. V gave up 4 bases and J gave up 3 bases, with 16 bases separating them. The CDR3 runs 15 residues. The CDR3 DNA is TGCGCCAGCAGCCCAACCCGGGCGGCTAAAGAGACCCAGTACTTC. Translation gives CASSPTRAAKETQYF.

The rearrangement links TRBV5-6 to TRBJ2-3; the match to TRBD1 covers 7 bases. CDR1 and CDR2 (germline): SGHDT, YYEEEE. The CDR3 has 16 amino acids. V shed 5 bases and J 6 bases; nucleotides not matched to a gene: 15. The CDR3 loop is CASRSLLGQARDTQYF. In DNA form, the CDR3 reads TGTGCCAGCAGATCATTATTAGGACAGGCCCGGGATACGCAGTATTTT.

This clone occurred a few times. The chain uses TRBV18 and TRBJ1-2; the D is unclear. Trimming left V 3 bases short and J 1 base short, with 12 bases between. CDR1 is KGHSH and CDR2 is LQKENI in the germline V gene. The CDR3 has 15 residues. The chain's CDR3 is CASSPVQKNNYGYTF. In DNA, the CDR3 is TGTGCCAGCTCACCTGTACAGAAGAATAACTATGGCTACACCTTC.

This clone has just a few counts. The same CDR3 is also encoded by other DNA sequences in this sample. The rearrangement links TRBV7-9 to TRBJ1-1; D is unresolved. Trimming took 2 bases from V and 0 from J, leaving 10 bases between them. CDR3 length: 15 amino acids. Germline V gene lookup returns CDR1 SEHNR and CDR2 FQNEAQ (reference sequence). Here the CDR3 DNA reads TGTGCCAGCAGCTTATGGGGTCCGGTGAACACTGAAGCTTTCTTT. It yields the protein CASSLWGPVNTEAFF.

The rearrangement links TRBV9 to TRBJ1-2, with TRBD1 matching over 7 bases. The CDR3 has 15 residues. After removal of 4 bases from V and 0 bases from J, the junction contained 6 bases not matched to a gene. CDR1 is SGDLS and CDR2 is YYNGEE in the germline V gene. Written as DNA, the CDR3 is TGTGCCAGCAGCCGGAGGGACAGTCCTAACTATGGCTACACCTTC. Protein sequence: CASSRRDSPNYGYTF.

The CDR3 is CASSLGLRAKNIQYF. The CDR3 DNA follows: TGCGCCAGCAGCTTGGGACTAAGAGCCAAAAACATTCAGTACTTC. The chain couples TRBV5-1 to TRBJ2-4, with a tentative D call TRBD2 (5 bases). The CDR3 has 15 amino acids. The V end lost 0 bases, the J end lost 0 bases, and 7 bases lay between the germline ends. From germline, CDR1 is SGHRS and CDR2 YFSETQ.

This chain connects TRBV6-5 to TRBJ1-2; weak D call: TRBD1 (6 bases). V was trimmed by 0 bases and J by 1 base, leaving 9 bases between them. CDR1 and CDR2 (germline): MNHEY, SVGAGI. The CDR3 has 15 amino acids. This CDR3 reads CASSYSGHLNYGYTF. For the CDR3, the DNA is TGTGCCAGCAGTTACTCGGGACACCTTAACTATGGCTACACCTTC.

The genes are TRBV11-3 and TRBJ2-1; TRBD2 agrees at 8 bases. Germline CDR1 reads SGHNT; CDR2 reads YENEEA. J was trimmed by 6 bases and V by 8 bases; bases with no gene match: 6. The CDR3 spans 13 residues. The CDR3 coding sequence is TGTGCCAGCGGCGGGGGGTCGGGCAATGAGCAGTTCTTC. This sequence encodes CASGGGSGNEQFF.

This clone was seen just once. J is TRBJ1-4 and V is TRBV7-9; TRBD1 is a possible D gene (5 bases). The CDR3 extends over 14 amino acids. Looked up from germline, CDR1 is SEHNR and CDR2 is FQNEAQ (reference sequence). V was clipped by 4 bases and J by 7 bases, with 13 bases between them. CDR3 in amino acids: CASSSDRTLEKLFF. The DNA for the CDR3 is TGTGCCAGCAGCTCAGACAGAACCCTTGAAAAACTGTTTTTT. The full variable domain, in which reference TRBV7-9 and TRBJ1-4 provide the parts outside the CDR3, is DTGVSQNPRHKITKRGQNVTFRCDPISEHNRLYWYRQTLGQGPEFLTYFQNEAQLEKSRLLSDRFSAERPKGSFSTLEIQRTEQGDSAMYLCASSSDRTLEKLFFGSGTQLSVL.

The chain links TRBV6-5 to TRBJ1-4; D ambiguous. The CDR3 covers 14 residues. The V gene's germline CDR1 is MNHEY and CDR2 SVGAGI. V shed 0 bases and J shed 4 bases, with 6 bases lying between them. In nucleotides, the CDR3 is TGTGCCAGCAGTTACTCACAAAATAATGAAAAACTGTTTTTT. Translating it yields CASSYSQNNEKLFF.

The CDR3 is CASRQTIQGNNSPLHF. The CDR3 DNA follows: TGCGCCAGCAGACAAACGATTCAGGGGAACAATTCACCCCTCCACTTT. This chain uses TRBV5-1 with TRBJ1-6, with D tentatively TRBD1 (6 bases). The CDR3 spans 16 residues. Trimming cost V 5 bases and J 7 bases, with 19 bases left between them. In germline, CDR1 is SGHRS, CDR2 YFSETQ.

V gene TRBV10-3 combines with J gene TRBJ2-3, with 9 bases that match TRBD2. Germline loops: CDR1 ENHRY, CDR2 SYGVKD. There are 14 residues in the CDR3. With 6 bases clipped from V and 2 bases from J, the junction kept 3 bases outside the gene matches. In nucleotides, the CDR3 is TGTGCCATCAGAGCGGGAGGATTCACAGATACGCAGTATTTT. Its protein is CAIRAGGFTDTQYF.

DNA of the CDR3: TGTGCCAGCAGGCCCCGGGCTACGAACACTGAAGCTTTCTTT. Protein product: CASRPRATNTEAFF. The J gene is TRBJ1-1, the V gene TRBV6-6; D ambiguous. Germline lookup yields CDR1 MNHNY and CDR2 SVGAGI (reference sequence). Trimming removed 6 bases from V and 1 base from J, with 12 bases in between. The CDR3 loop spans 14 amino acids.

The chain combines TRBV7-4 with TRBJ2-6; D gene unclear. Germline-derived CDR1 and CDR2 are SGHVT and SQSDAQ. V lost 3 bases and J 5 bases, leaving 20 bases between the germline ends. The CDR3 spans 18 residues. The CDR3 DNA reads TGTGCCAGCAGCTTCGCTACCAGCTCACAAAGTCGGGCCAACGTCCTGACTTTC. It codes for CASSFATSSQSRANVLTF. The full variable domain, with the rest looked up from reference TRBV7-4 and TRBJ2-6, is GAGVSQSPRYKVAKRGRDVALRCDSISGHVTLYWYRQTLGQGSEVLTYSQSDAQRDKSGRPSGRFSAERPERSVSTLKIQRTEQGDSAVYLCASSFATSSQSRANVLTFGAGSRLTVL.

The chain carries TRBV2 and TRBJ1-2; D perhaps matches TRBD1 (5 bases). The CDR3 runs to 13 residues. Per germline, CDR1 SNHLY and CDR2 FYNNEI. Trimming removed 7 bases from V and 6 bases from J, with 15 bases in between. The CDR3 nucleotides are TGTGCCAGCATATCGGCCAGGGCGAATGGCTACACCTTC. Amino acids: CASISARANGYTF.

To note about this clone: The sample contains more than one DNA sequence encoding this CDR3. The gene calls are TRBV11-2 and TRBJ2-1; D is uncertain. The V gene's germline CDR1 is SGHAT and CDR2 FQNNGV. The CDR3 is made up of 13 amino acids. Trimming cost V 3 bases and J 5 bases, with 8 bases left between them. CDR3 sequence (DNA): TGTGCCAGCAGCTTGTCTAGAAACAATGAGCAGTTCTTC. Residues: CASSLSRNNEQFF. Drawing the rest from reference TRBV11-2 and TRBJ2-1, the complete variable domain is EAGVAQSPRYKIIEKRQSVAFWCNPISGHATLYWYQQILGQGPKLLIQFQNNGVVDDSQLPKDRFSAERLKGVDSTLKIQPAKLEDSAVYLCASSLSRNNEQFFGPGTRLTVL.

J is TRBJ2-7 and V is TRBV27; 7 bases agree with TRBD1. CDR3 size: 14 residues. J gave up 3 bases and V 2 bases, and 4 bases lay outside the gene matches. CDR1 is MNHEY, CDR2 SMNVEV, per germline (reference sequence). The CDR3 DNA reads as TGTGCCAGCAGTTTAAGGACAGGTGGCTACGAGCAGTACTTC. It codes for CASSLRTGGYEQYF.

J is TRBJ2-1 and V is TRBV28; 8 nucleotides agree with TRBD2. The length of the CDR3 is 16 residues. V lost 5 bases, J lost 4 bases, and 10 bases stayed unmatched. CDR1 is MDHEN and CDR2 is SYDVKM in the germline V gene. The CDR3 spells CASSAGGLEGYNEQFF. The CDR3 nucleotides read TGTGCCAGCAGTGCGGGGGGACTAGAAGGGTACAATGAGCAGTTCTTC.

The chain is built from TRBV5-1 and TRBJ2-7; TRBD1 aligns across 9 bases. The CDR3 is made up of 14 amino acids. J gave up 2 bases and V 5 bases, and 5 bases lay outside the gene matches. Germline assignment: CDR1 SGHRS and CDR2 YFSETQ. CDR3 in amino acids: CASRAGTGTYEQYF. The CDR3 nucleotides are TGCGCCAGCAGGGCCGGGACAGGGACCTACGAGCAGTACTTC.

As regards this clone: The same CDR3 is also encoded by other DNA sequences in this sample. V gene TRBV6-5 combines with J gene TRBJ1-1; 8 nucleotides match TRBD1. The CDR3 consists of 14 residues. CDR1 is MNHEY and CDR2 is SVGAGI in the germline V gene. With 5 bases clipped from V and 4 bases from J, the junction kept 6 bases outside the gene matches. This CDR3 reads CASSGLTGGTEAFF. CDR3 nucleotide sequence: TGTGCCAGCAGTGGCCTAACAGGGGGCACTGAAGCTTTCTTT.

On this clone itself: An end of the junction differs from the germline gene, which may be a read error. The V and J genes are TRBV4-2 and TRBJ2-2; the match to TRBD2 covers 8 bases. Germline V CDR1 and CDR2: LGHNA, YNFKEQ. This CDR3 spans 13 amino acids. The CDR3 sequence: CASSQDREGGLFF. CDR3 sequence (DNA): TGTGCCAGCAGCCAAGATCGGGAGGGGGGGCTGTTTTTT.

This clone occurred a few times. V is TRBV5-1 and J is TRBJ2-3; tentative D call: TRBD2 (5 bases). Germline lookup yields CDR1 SGHRS and CDR2 YFSETQ. This CDR3 is 14 amino acids long. Trimming took 0 bases from V and 5 from J, leaving 10 bases between them. The chain's CDR3 is CASSLGGVGDTQYF. CDR3 bases: TGCGCCAGCAGCTTGGGGGGAGTCGGAGATACGCAGTATTTT.

This clone has more than one count but fewer than ten. This chain joins TRBV9 and TRBJ2-1; 9 bases map to TRBD1. V shed 5 bases, J shed 8 bases, and the junction held 14 bases outside the gene matches. The CDR3 is 16 amino acids. From germline, CDR1 is SGDLS and CDR2 YYNGEE. Here the CDR3 reads CASSERLGQGIDEQFF. CDR3 sequence (DNA): TGTGCCAGCAGTGAGCGGTTGGGACAGGGTATCGATGAGCAGTTCTTC. The variable domain in full, completed from reference TRBV9 and TRBJ2-1, reads DSGVTQTPKHLITATGQRVTLRCSPRSGDLSVYWYQQSLDQGLQFLIQYYNGEERAKGNILERFSAQQFPDLHSELNLSSLELGDSALYFCASSERLGQGIDEQFFGPGTRLTVL.

This clone was counted a few times. This chain joins TRBV19 and TRBJ1-5, with D perhaps TRBD1 (6 bases). Between the trimmed V and J ends, which lost 5 bases and 3 bases, there was a span of 14 bases. This CDR3 is built from 15 residues. Germline CDR1 LNHDA, CDR2 SQIVND (reference sequence). The CDR3 bases are TGTGCCAGTAGTCGTGCAGGGGAGACCAATCAGCCCCAGCATTTT. The encoded protein is CASSRAGETNQPQHF.

The chain has TRBV18 and TRBJ1-2; 9 bases map to TRBD1. Germline values: CDR1 KGHSH, CDR2 LQKENI. With 1 base clipped from V and 7 bases from J, the junction kept 7 bases outside the gene matches. The CDR3 spans 15 residues. Here the CDR3 reads CASSPLIGTGLGYTF. The CDR3 DNA follows: TGTGCCAGCTCACCACTCATTGGGACAGGGCTTGGCTACACCTTC.

DNA of the CDR3: TGTGCCAGCAGTTACGGCTACGAGCAGTACTTC. The encoded protein is CASSYGYEQYF. The V and J genes are TRBV28 and TRBJ2-7; D call uncertain. V shed 4 bases and J shed 3 bases, with 4 bases lying between them. The CDR3 extends over 11 amino acids. From germline, CDR1 is MDHEN and CDR2 SYDVKM.

This rearrangement joins TRBV9 to TRBJ2-3; 7 nucleotides align to TRBD1. The length of the CDR3 is 13 residues. CDR1 SGDLS and CDR2 YYNGEE come from the germline V gene. V dropped 2 bases and J dropped 4; count of bases not matched to a gene: 1. CDR3 region: CASSVDRADTQYF. The CDR3 coding sequence is TGTGCCAGCAGCGTCGACAGGGCAGATACGCAGTATTTT. The full variable domain, in which reference TRBV9 and TRBJ2-3 provide the parts outside the CDR3, is DSGVTQTPKHLITATGQRVTLRCSPRSGDLSVYWYQQSLDQGLQFLIQYYNGEERAKGNILERFSAQQFPDLHSELNLSSLELGDSALYFCASSVDRADTQYFGPGTRLTVL.